The 22 T cell receptor beta chains below come from one sample, sequenced in a study of memory CD4+ T cells and cytomegalovirus serostatus. The data were produced by immunoSEQ multiplex PCR, yet TCRdb's version contains in-frame clones alone and is incomplete. This sample carries roughly 76,000 clones, roughly three quarters of them seen once, and the ten largest clones take 2.5% to 3%. The sort gate was single viable CD3+CD4+CD8-CD45RO+ cells for memory CD4+ T cells. What was sequenced was memory CD4+ T cells from blood. Source of these receptors: an adult in good health and CMV-seropositive.

DNA of the CDR3: TGTGCCAGCAGCTTAGGTGACAGGGGGACCCAGTACTTC. Its translation is CASSLGDRGTQYF. This chain connects TRBV11-3 to TRBJ2-5, with TRBD1 matching over 8 bases. This CDR3 is built from 13 residues. Germline V CDR1 and CDR2: SGHNT, YENEEA. Germline trimming cut 1 base from V and 7 bases from J; bases unmatched to any gene: 2.

V usage is TRBV5-8 and J usage is TRBJ2-5; 10 bases align to TRBD2. CDR1 and CDR2 (germline): SGHTS, YDEGEE. V trimming: 3 bases; J trimming: 4 bases; junction bases outside the gene matches: 9. This CDR3 has 16 amino acids. DNA for the CDR3: TGTGCCAGCAGCTCTATAGCGGGAGGAGGCAGAGAGACCCAGTACTTC. It specifies CASSSIAGGGRETQYF. Supplemented by reference TRBV5-8 and TRBJ2-5, the full variable domain reads EAGVTQSPTHLIKTRGQQATLRCSPISGHTSVYWYQQALGLGLQFLLWYDEGEERNRGNFPPRFSGRQFPNYSSELNVNALELEDSALYLCASSSIAGGGRETQYFGPGTRLLVL.

CDR3 sequence reads: CASRGGSGFYGYTF. The CDR3 DNA sequence: TGTGCCAGCAGAGGGGGGTCCGGATTTTATGGCTACACCTTC. The V gene is TRBV6-1, the J gene TRBJ1-2; perhaps TRBD1 as D (6 bases). CDR3 length: 14 residues. Per the germline V gene, CDR1 is MNHNS and CDR2 is SASEGT. V dropped 6 bases and J dropped 5 bases, with 16 bases sitting between them.

This clone showed up just a few times. This chain joins TRBV28 and TRBJ2-7, with TRBD2 matching over 11 bases. The CDR3 is 16 residues long. The trim removed 6 bases at V and 0 bases at J, leaving 7 bases unmatched. CDR1 and CDR2 from the germline V gene are MDHEN and SYDVKM. Written as DNA, the CDR3 is TGTGCCAGCAGCTCTAGCGGGGGGCAGAGCTCCTACGAGCAGTACTTC. Its translation is CASSSSGGQSSYEQYF.

The chain employs TRBV7-2 and TRBJ1-2, with 7 bases identical to TRBD1. The trim removed 1 base at V and 4 bases at J, leaving 6 bases unmatched. CDR1 and CDR2 (germline): SGHTA, FQGNSA. The CDR3 runs 15 residues. Here the CDR3 reads CASSLVTGWAYGYTF. CDR3 DNA sequence: TGTGCCAGCAGCTTAGTGACAGGGTGGGCCTATGGCTACACCTTC.

This chain links TRBV5-6 with TRBJ2-7, with D maybe TRBD1 (6 bases). Trimming pared 2 bases from V and 5 bases from J, leaving 11 bases between. The length of the CDR3 is 13 residues. From germline, CDR1 is SGHDT and CDR2 YYEEEE. CDR3 sequence: CASSFWGQDEQYV. For the CDR3, the DNA is TGTGCCAGCAGCTTCTGGGGGCAGGACGAGCAGTACGTC.

This chain uses TRBV2 with TRBJ2-5; TRBD2 matches 10 bases. The CDR3 is made up of 14 amino acids. Germline trimming cut 7 bases from V and 5 bases from J; bases unmatched to any gene: 7. CDR1 and CDR2 from the germline V gene are SNHLY and FYNNEI. The CDR3 bases are TGTGCCAGCAAGTCTCCACTAGCGGGGGAGACCCAGTACTTC. As protein: CASKSPLAGETQYF.

This clone occurred a few times. This chain connects TRBV10-2 to TRBJ1-5; tentative D call: TRBD1 (5 bases). Germline V lookup: CDR1 WSHSY, CDR2 SAAADI. The CDR3 contains 14 residues. The V end was cut by 6 bases, the J end by 4 bases, with 13 bases between. The CDR3 loop is CASRRDRTNQPQHF. DNA for the CDR3: TGCGCCAGCAGGAGAGACAGAACGAATCAGCCCCAGCATTTT.

The V and J genes are TRBV7-9 and TRBJ1-4; D not resolved. The CDR3 is 14 amino acids. The V and J ends lost 1 base and 7 bases respectively, with 10 bases between them. Germline CDR1 is SEHNR and CDR2 is FQNEAQ (reference sequence). CDR3 loop: CASSLGQRAEKLFF. CDR3 coding DNA: TGTGCCAGCAGCTTAGGACAACGGGCTGAAAAACTGTTTTTT.

The gene calls are TRBV5-1 and TRBJ2-5; 9 bases agree with TRBD2. Germline CDR1 SGHRS, CDR2 YFSETQ. The CDR3 is 18 amino acids. J lost 2 bases, V lost 4 bases, and 15 bases had no gene match. CDR3 in DNA: TGCGCCAGCAGCCCTTGGTACCCTCCGGGACTAGCTCAAGAGACCCAGTACTTC. This translates into CASSPWYPPGLAQETQYF.

The V and J genes are TRBV5-1 and TRBJ2-3; D is perhaps TRBD2 (5 bases). V lost 4 bases to trimming and J lost 2 bases, with 17 bases between them. CDR3 length equals 16 residues. Germline-derived CDR1 and CDR2 are SGHRS and YFSETQ. The CDR3 nucleotides read TGCGCCAGCAGCCTGAGGGCGCGGGTGAACACAGATACGCAGTATTTT. The encoded protein is CASSLRARVNTDTQYF.

V and J are TRBV11-2 and TRBJ2-2; 8 nucleotides line up with TRBD1. With 8 bases clipped from V and 3 bases from J, the junction kept 8 bases outside the gene matches. The CDR3 covers 15 residues. From germline, CDR1 is SGHAT and CDR2 FQNNGV. The CDR3 nucleotides are TGTGCCAGCGGCACTGGGACAGGACACACCGGGGAGCTGTTTTTT. Protein product: CASGTGTGHTGELFF. Complete variable domain (other parts from reference TRBV11-2 and TRBJ2-2): EAGVAQSPRYKIIEKRQSVAFWCNPISGHATLYWYQQILGQGPKLLIQFQNNGVVDDSQLPKDRFSAERLKGVDSTLKIQPAKLEDSAVYLCASGTGTGHTGELFFGEGSRLTVL.

The rearrangement uses TRBV6-1 and TRBJ1-5; D remains ambiguous. Germline assignment: CDR1 MNHNS and CDR2 SASEGT. CDR3 length equals 16 residues. V lost 1 base to trimming and J lost 0 bases, with 10 bases between them. CDR3 residues: CASSEEYRYSNQPQHF. CDR3 coding DNA: TGTGCCAGCAGTGAAGAGTACCGGTATAGCAATCAGCCCCAGCATTTT.

The V and J genes are TRBV11-2 and TRBJ2-3, with unresolved D. The V and J ends lost 5 bases and 0 bases respectively, with 3 bases between them. The CDR3 runs 12 residues. Germline V gives CDR1 SGHAT, CDR2 FQNNGV. CDR3 in DNA: TGTGCCAGCAGCCCTAGCACAGATACGCAGTATTTT. Its translation is CASSPSTDTQYF.

This chain connects TRBV28 to TRBJ2-7; D remains unclear. The CDR3 is 14 amino acids. Germline V gene data show CDR1 as MDHEN and CDR2 as SYDVKM. Deletions cut 5 bases from V and 2 bases from J, with 13 bases between. CDR3 residues: CASSSTSSAYEQYF. DNA for the CDR3: TGTGCCAGCAGTAGTACCAGTTCAGCCTACGAGCAGTACTTC.

The chain has TRBV14 and TRBJ2-1; 12 bases are a match to TRBD2. V shed 6 bases, J shed 9 bases, and the junction held 6 bases outside the gene matches. The V gene's germline CDR1 is SGHDN and CDR2 FVKESK. This CDR3 has 14 residues. CDR3 loop: CASSRLAGDSEQFF. The CDR3 DNA is TGTGCCAGCAGTCGACTAGCGGGAGACAGTGAGCAGTTCTTC.

This sequence joins TRBV6-1 and TRBJ2-5; the match to TRBD2 covers 10 bases. CDR3 size: 14 residues. Germline loops: CDR1 MNHNS, CDR2 SASEGT. V trimming: 4 bases; J trimming: 5 bases; junction bases outside the gene matches: 4. In DNA form, the CDR3 reads TGTGCCAGCAGTGCCCTAGCGGGGGTGGAGACCCAGTACTTC. Translation: CASSALAGVETQYF.

CDR3 residues: CASSLWGSGETDTQYF. The CDR3 DNA reads TGTGCCAGCAGTTTATGGGGTAGCGGGGAGACAGATACGCAGTATTTT. The V and J genes are TRBV28 and TRBJ2-3, with 8 bases lining up with TRBD2. This CDR3 comprises 16 residues. Trimming at V came to 0 bases and at J to 3 bases, leaving 5 bases not matched to a gene. The V gene's germline CDR1 is MDHEN and CDR2 SYDVKM.

This chain joins TRBV2 and TRBJ2-2; 8 bases match TRBD1. In germline, CDR1 is SNHLY, CDR2 FYNNEI. The CDR3 extends over 15 amino acids. The J segment lost 7 bases and the V segment lost 6 bases, leaving 10 bases of the junction unmatched. The CDR3 coding sequence is TGTGCCAGCAGGGACAGGGATTCCTTAGGCGGGGAGCTGTTTTTT. Residues: CASRDRDSLGGELFF.

The genes are TRBV6-1 and TRBJ2-2, with unresolved D. Per germline, CDR1 MNHNS and CDR2 SASEGT. The CDR3 totals 13 residues. Deletions cut 11 bases from V and 5 bases from J, with 15 bases between. The CDR3: CASHPYGTGELFF. The CDR3, as DNA: TGTGCCTCCCACCCCTACGGGACCGGGGAGCTGTTTTTT.

V and J are TRBV19 and TRBJ1-5; 8 nucleotides agree with TRBD1. Germline loops: CDR1 LNHDA, CDR2 SQIVND (reference sequence). Trimming removed 6 bases from V and 3 bases from J; junction bases left unmatched: 1. The length of the CDR3 is 13 residues. CDR3 region: CASRGQVNQPQHF. The DNA for the CDR3 is TGTGCCAGTAGGGGACAGGTCAATCAGCCCCAGCATTTT.

V is TRBV5-1 and J is TRBJ2-3, with unresolved D. CDR1 SGHRS and CDR2 YFSETQ come from the germline V gene. V gave up 7 bases and J gave up 4 bases, with 7 bases separating them. The CDR3 has 11 residues. The CDR3 DNA sequence: TGCGCCAGCTCGTTTGCAGATACGCAGTATTTT. Translation: CASSFADTQYF.